A single sample gave rise to the 9 T cell receptor beta chains below, sequenced in a study of regulatory and conventional T cells in RAG deficiency. Clones were read by immunoSEQ multiplex PCR, and TCRdb kept only the in-frame ones, dropping some. Of roughly 19,000 clones listed, roughly 87% are singletons. Genomic DNA came from blood regulatory T cells gated CD4+ CD25-high CD127-low. These data are also associated with another study on regulatory T cells. That source adds: Amplification used 52 TRBV primers and 13 TRBJ primers.

The material sequenced was Tregs sorted from blood. Receptors originate from a human donor in good health.

This chain links TRBV5-1 with TRBJ2-3, with 9 bases that match TRBD2. Trimming took 4 bases from V and 7 from J; bases not matched to a gene: 13. The CDR3 contains 16 residues. In germline, CDR1 is SGHRS, CDR2 YFSETQ. CDR3 loop: CASSLSLSGSVNTQYF. The DNA of the CDR3 is TGCGCCAGCAGCCTATCCCTTAGCGGGAGCGTGAATACGCAGTATTTT.

V gene TRBV20-1 combines with J gene TRBJ1-2; D is unresolved. CDR1 is DFQATT and CDR2 is SNEGSKA in the germline V gene (reference sequence). V was clipped by 3 bases and J by 8 bases, with 7 bases between them. The CDR3 is 10 amino acids. The CDR3 here is CSARWEGYTF. CDR3 coding DNA: TGCAGTGCTAGGTGGGAAGGCTACACCTTC.

The chain uses TRBV18 and TRBJ1-2; 8 bases are a match to TRBD1. J lost 0 bases, V lost 3 bases, and 3 bases had no gene match. The germline CDR1 and CDR2 sequences are KGHSH and LQKENI. The CDR3 sequence is 15 residues long. The CDR3, as DNA: TGTGCCAGCTCACCGACAGGGGTTACTAACTATGGCTACACCTTC. It is translated as CASSPTGVTNYGYTF.

This clone was counted a few times. This chain uses TRBV5-1 with TRBJ1-1; D remains ambiguous. Germline V CDR1 and CDR2: SGHRS, YFSETQ. The CDR3 runs to 17 residues. Trimming shortened V by 7 bases and J by 9 bases, and 31 bases separated the two germline ends. The chain's CDR3 is CASPVLVSSRPPQKAFF. CDR3 DNA: TGCGCCAGCCCTGTCCTGGTCAGTAGCCGCCCTCCGCAGAAAGCTTTCTTT. Full variable domain (remainder filled in from reference TRBV5-1 and TRBJ1-1): KAGVTQTPRYLIKTRGQQVTLSCSPISGHRSVSWYQQTPGQGLQFLFEYFSETQRNKGNFPGRFSGRQFSNSRSEMNVSTLELGDSALYLCASPVLVSSRPPQKAFFGQGTRLTVV.

This chain uses TRBV11-2 with TRBJ1-2; TRBD1 matches at 7 bases. CDR1 and CDR2 from the germline V gene are SGHAT and FQNNGV. Germline trimming cut 5 bases from V and 2 bases from J; bases unmatched to any gene: 11. The CDR3 consists of 16 residues. CDR3 loop: CASSPPGQQRNYGYTF. CDR3 DNA sequence: TGTGCCAGCAGCCCTCCGGGACAGCAGAGAAACTATGGCTACACCTTC.

The chain recombines TRBV19 with TRBJ1-5, with D possibly being TRBD1 (5 bases). CDR3 length: 14 amino acids. Germline CDR1 and CDR2: LNHDA and SQIVND (reference sequence). V was shortened by 8 bases and J by 4 bases, with 15 bases between the two germline ends. CDR3 coding DNA: TGTGCCAGTCGTACGGGGCGAGGGAATCAGCCCCAGCATTTT. This encodes CASRTGRGNQPQHF.

The chain has TRBV7-8 and TRBJ1-2; D is possibly TRBD1 (6 bases). V was trimmed by 5 bases and J by 10 bases, leaving 20 bases between them. The length of the CDR3 is 14 residues. Germline-derived CDR1 and CDR2 are SGHVS and FQNEAQ. Here the CDR3 reads CASSLINRVADYTF. In nucleotides, the CDR3 is TGTGCCAGCAGCCTTATAAACAGGGTAGCTGACTACACCTTC.

The V gene is TRBV19, the J gene TRBJ2-7; 8 bases are a match to TRBD2. Trimming cost V 1 base and J 1 base; bases outside gene matches: 6. This CDR3 region has 16 residues. CDR1 LNHDA and CDR2 SQIVND come from the germline V gene (reference sequence). This CDR3 is CASSIGGGGPSYEQYF. CDR3 sequence (DNA): TGTGCCAGTAGTATAGGAGGCGGGGGGCCGTCCTACGAGCAGTACTTC. The full variable domain, with the rest looked up from reference TRBV19 and TRBJ2-7, is DGGITQSPKYLFRKEGQNVTLSCEQNLNHDAMYWYRQDPGQGLRLIYYSQIVNDFQKGDIAEGYSVSREKKESFPLTVTSAQKNPTAFYLCASSIGGGGPSYEQYFGPGTRLTVT.

V gene TRBV10-1 combines with J gene TRBJ1-1; the D is unclear. There are 13 residues in the CDR3. Germline CDR1 WNHNN, CDR2 SYGVQD (reference sequence). V was clipped by 4 bases and J by 8 bases, with 14 bases between them. CDR3 sequence reads: CASSGRTREEAFF. CDR3 nucleotides: TGCGCCAGCAGTGGACGGACTAGGGAGGAAGCTTTCTTT.